The present T cell receptor beta chain was sequenced within a study of blood T cell repertoires in COVID-19. Study summary: Sites across the United States, Italy and Spain contributed samples from acute and convalescent COVID-19. T cells, B-cell-depleted T cells, or PBMCs supplied cDNA or gDNA.

How the authors handled the data: Estimation of nucleated cell counts relied on the amplification of reference gene primers. Some clones are missing from TCRdb's copy, which holds only in-frame ones; the method was immunoSEQ multiplex PCR. The V and J calls and the clone size are those of that table, but D and trimming were determined from the DNA. This table holds about 110,000 clones, roughly 80% found once. The CDR3 contains 14 residues. The V end lost 7 bases, the J end lost 5 bases, and 17 bases lay between the germline ends. The germline gives CDR1 MNHNY, CDR2 SVGAGI (reference sequence). The sample was peripheral blood. The V call is TRBV6-6, the J call TRBJ1-2; D uncertain. This clonotype originated in a woman aged 60-75 years with acute or convalescent COVID-19. For the CDR3, the DNA is TGTGCCAGCACCTTCTTTTCGTCTCAGTATGGCTACACCTTC. Translating gives CASTFFSSQYGYTF.